This T cell receptor (beta chain) came from a study of PD-L1 blockade in urothelial cancer. Germline V gives CDR1 SGHRS, CDR2 YFSETQ. This CDR3 region has 18 residues. With 0 bases clipped from V and 5 bases from J, the junction kept 13 bases outside the gene matches. TCRdb's table, derived via immunoSEQ multiplex PCR, lists solely in-frame clones and lacks some. The sample holds around 30,000 clones, 80% to 85% seen once. Sequences were derived from PBMCs, sampled around atezolizumab (anti-PD-L1) treatment. The chain carries TRBV5-1 and TRBJ2-1; TRBD2 agrees at 8 bases. This clonotype was sampled from a man in his fifties with urothelial cancer. Written as DNA, the CDR3 is TGCGCCAGCAGCTTGGGAATATTTGCGGGGGGTCGAGACAATGAGCAGTTCTTC. The encoded protein is CASSLGIFAGGRDNEQFF.